This section outlines one TCR beta chain sequence together with its context. The target of this receptor is not known. No base-level quality is on record; no much larger clone is a single base apart. The data derive from a study of T cell responses to AZD1222 COVID-19 vaccine (dated by TCRdb to about 2021). With respect to the entire study: AZD1222 recipients whose second dose came at about 4 weeks and those whose second dose came at about 12 weeks were combined into one group, since spike-specific TCR depth and breadth did not differ between the two schedules. A total of roughly 240 trial participants underwent TCR sequencing, of whom about 210 received two doses of AZD1222 and some 26 received two doses of the MenACWY control vaccine. Trial participants were enrolled by age into subgroups of 18-55, 56-69 and 70-plus years, and roughly 150, 30 and 60 TCR-sequenced participants, respectively, were included in these subgroups. What the authors observed across the whole study: Nearly half of unique spike-specific TCRs reportedly recognized epitopes outside regions mutated in the B.1.351 and B.1.1.7 variants. Conclusions about previously exposed vaccinees were limited because only 5 or 6 AZD1222 recipients were SARS-CoV-2 seropositive at baseline. Participants were mostly white British, with more females than males. The authors suggested clonal diversity may have been underestimated. CD4 TCRs associated with the vaccine covered the entire spike protein, and the dominant responses were in regions 160-218 and 743-854. The 56-69-year group was small, and its depth increase did not reach significance, likely because of low power. After two AZD1222 doses, spike-specific TCR breadth and depth were significantly higher than at day 0 and than in MenACWY recipients. Because no day 14 peak-response samples were available, the repertoires could be characterized only after the peak T cell response.

The CDR3 regions of human TCRbeta chains were analyzed by immunosequencing. On the study's bioinformatics: Repertoire TCRs were matched against a reference library of SARS-CoV-2-specific TCRs generated with the MIRA antigen-specificity platform. Breadth meant the fraction of unique TCRs that were SARS-CoV-2-associated, whereas depth meant the fraction of total T cells that were SARS-CoV-2-associated. Using the MIRA data, each spike-specific TCR was assigned both to the spike region to which the TCR was reactive and to a CD4 or CD8 class. Log10-transformed breadth and depth values were compared by one-way ANOVA with Sidak's multiple comparisons tests. TCRdb provides this immuneACCESS table in a form limited to in-frame rearrangements. Some clones are lacking; in checked studies, under half of them reflect an unresolved V gene, and why the rest are absent is not known. V and J calls plus clone size are reproduced from that table; the DNA served to infer D and trimming. This sample holds fewer than 120,000 clones; about nine tenths were observed only once. Roughly 1.5% of the sample is in the top ten clones.

The meaning of the sample's time point label: baseline before first vaccination. Vaccinee samples were obtained from the UK trials COV001 and COV002, which included a single-blind randomized controlled phase 2/3 trial of AZD1222 (ChAdOx1 nCoV-19) in healthy adults. Trial participant PBMC samples were collected at day 0 and day 28 after the second dose for TCRbeta chain sequencing. The sequencing used peripheral blood, collected on day 0 of AZD1222 vaccination. This receptor was taken from an adult in good health.

The DNA sequence follows: TGTGCCAGCAGCCGACAGAGGAACACTGAAGCTTTCTTT. Translated, it gives CASSRQRNTEAFF. Recombination joined TRBV3-1 (or the pseudogene TRBV3-2) with TRBJ1-1; TRBD1 is perhaps the D gene, given 5 matching bases. The CDR3 goes from the cysteine to the phenylalanine over 13 residues. The retained sequence is limited to the CDR3, 39 bases, with the frame set at the first base. The germline V gene (reference sequence) provides CDR1 LGHDT and CDR2 YNNKEL. The trim is 4 bases for V and 1 base for J, with a gap of 7 bases between the germline ends.